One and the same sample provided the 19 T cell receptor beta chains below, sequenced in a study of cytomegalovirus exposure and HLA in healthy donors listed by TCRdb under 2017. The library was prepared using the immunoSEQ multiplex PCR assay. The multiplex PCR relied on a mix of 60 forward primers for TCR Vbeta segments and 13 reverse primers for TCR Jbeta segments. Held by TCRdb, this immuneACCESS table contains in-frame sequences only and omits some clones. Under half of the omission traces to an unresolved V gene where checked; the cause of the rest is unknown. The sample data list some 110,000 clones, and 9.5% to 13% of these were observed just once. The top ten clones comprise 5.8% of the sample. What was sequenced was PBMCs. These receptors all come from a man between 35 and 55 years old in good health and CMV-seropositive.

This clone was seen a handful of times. The CDR3 loop is CASSSSEDTQYF. CDR3 bases: TGTGCCAGCAGCTCCTCCGAGGATACGCAGTATTTT. This sequence joins TRBV5-4 and TRBJ2-3, with unresolved D. Germline V gives CDR1 SGHNT, CDR2 YYREEE (reference sequence). V shed 3 bases and J shed 6 bases, with 8 bases lying between them. The CDR3 has 12 amino acids.

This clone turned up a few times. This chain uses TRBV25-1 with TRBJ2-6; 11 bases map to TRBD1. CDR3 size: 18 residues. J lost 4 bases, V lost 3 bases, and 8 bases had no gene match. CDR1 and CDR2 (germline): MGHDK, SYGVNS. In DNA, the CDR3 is TGTGCCAGCAGTGATACCGGACAGGGGGCGCGGGGGGCCAACGTCCTGACTTTC. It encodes CASSDTGQGARGANVLTF.

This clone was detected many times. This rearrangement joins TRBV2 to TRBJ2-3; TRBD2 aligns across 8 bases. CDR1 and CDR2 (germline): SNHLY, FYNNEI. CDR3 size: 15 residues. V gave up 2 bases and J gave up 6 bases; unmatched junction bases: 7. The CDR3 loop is CASSEKREPSDTQYF. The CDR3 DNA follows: TGTGCCAGCAGTGAAAAGCGGGAGCCCTCTGATACGCAGTATTTT.

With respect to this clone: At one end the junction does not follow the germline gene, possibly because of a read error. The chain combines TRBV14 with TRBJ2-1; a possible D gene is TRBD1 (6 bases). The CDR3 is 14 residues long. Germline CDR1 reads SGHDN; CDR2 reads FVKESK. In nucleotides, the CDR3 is TGTGCCAGCAGTCGTATCTCAGGGGACAATCAGCAGTTCTTC. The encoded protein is CASSRISGDNQQFF. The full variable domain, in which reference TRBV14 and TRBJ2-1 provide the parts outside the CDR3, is EAGVTQFPSHSVIEKGQTVTLRCDPISGHDNLYWYRRVMGKEIKFLLHFVKESKQDESGMPNNRFLAERTGGTYSTLKVQPAELEDSGVYFCASSRISGDNQQFFGPGTRLTVL.

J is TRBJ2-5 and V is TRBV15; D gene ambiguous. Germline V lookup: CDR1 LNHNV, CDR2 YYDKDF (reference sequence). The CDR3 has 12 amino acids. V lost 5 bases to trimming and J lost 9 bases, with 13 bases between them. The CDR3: CATSVDRVAQYF. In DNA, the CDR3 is TGTGCCACCAGCGTAGACCGGGTGGCCCAGTACTTC.

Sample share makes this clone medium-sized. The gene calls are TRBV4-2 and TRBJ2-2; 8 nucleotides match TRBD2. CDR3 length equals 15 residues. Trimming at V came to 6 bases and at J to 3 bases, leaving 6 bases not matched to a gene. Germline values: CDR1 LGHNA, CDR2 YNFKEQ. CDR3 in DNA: TGTGCCAGCAGGGCCGGGACTAGAGACACCGGGGAGCTGTTTTTT. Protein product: CASRAGTRDTGELFF.

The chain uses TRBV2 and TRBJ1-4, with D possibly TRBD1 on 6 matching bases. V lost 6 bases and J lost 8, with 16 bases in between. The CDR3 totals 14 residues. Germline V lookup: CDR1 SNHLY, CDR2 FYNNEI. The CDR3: CASREQGPSEKLFF. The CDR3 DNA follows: TGTGCCAGCAGGGAACAGGGCCCCTCCGAAAAACTGTTTTTT. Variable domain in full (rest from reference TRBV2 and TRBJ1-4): EPEVTQTPSHQVTQMGQEVILRCVPISNHLYFYWYRQILGQKVEFLVSFYNNEISEKSEIFDDQFSVERPDGSNFTLKIRSTKLEDSAMYFCASREQGPSEKLFFGSGTQLSVL.

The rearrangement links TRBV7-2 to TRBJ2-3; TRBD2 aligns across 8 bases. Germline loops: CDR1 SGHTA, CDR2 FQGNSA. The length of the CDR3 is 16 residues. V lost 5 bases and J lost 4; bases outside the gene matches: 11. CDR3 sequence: CASSAPWAGGADTQYF. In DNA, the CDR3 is TGTGCCAGCAGCGCCCCGTGGGCGGGAGGTGCAGATACGCAGTATTTT.

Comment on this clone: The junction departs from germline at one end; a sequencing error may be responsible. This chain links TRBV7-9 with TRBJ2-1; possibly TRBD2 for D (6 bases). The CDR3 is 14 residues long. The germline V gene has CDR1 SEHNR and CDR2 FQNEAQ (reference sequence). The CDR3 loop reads CARSLASLASEQFF. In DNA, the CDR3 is TGTGCCCGCAGCTTAGCCTCACTAGCCTCTGAGCAGTTCTTC.

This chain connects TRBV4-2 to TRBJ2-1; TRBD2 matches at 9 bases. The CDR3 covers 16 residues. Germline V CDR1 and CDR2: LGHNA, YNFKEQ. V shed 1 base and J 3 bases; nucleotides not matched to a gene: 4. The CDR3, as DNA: TGTGCCAGCAGCCAAGCTGGACTAGCGATCTACAATGAGCAGTTCTTC. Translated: CASSQAGLAIYNEQFF.

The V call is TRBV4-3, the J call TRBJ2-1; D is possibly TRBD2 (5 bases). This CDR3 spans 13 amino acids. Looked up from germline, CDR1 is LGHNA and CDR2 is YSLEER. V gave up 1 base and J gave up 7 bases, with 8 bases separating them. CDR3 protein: CASSQVRGNEQFF. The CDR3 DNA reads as TGCGCCAGCAGCCAAGTACGGGGTAATGAGCAGTTCTTC.

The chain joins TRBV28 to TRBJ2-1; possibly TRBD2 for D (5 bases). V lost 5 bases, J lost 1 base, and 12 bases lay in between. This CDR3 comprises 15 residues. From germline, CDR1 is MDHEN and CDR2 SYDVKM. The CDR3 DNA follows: TGTGCCAGCAGTCTCACCCGAGGGTCCTACAATGAGCAGTTCTTC. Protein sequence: CASSLTRGSYNEQFF.

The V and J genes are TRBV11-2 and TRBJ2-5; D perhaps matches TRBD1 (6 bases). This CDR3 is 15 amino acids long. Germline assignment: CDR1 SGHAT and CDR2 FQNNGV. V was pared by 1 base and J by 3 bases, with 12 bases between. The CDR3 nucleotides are TGTGCCAGCAGCTTAGCGCCCGGGACAAAAGAGACCCAGTACTTC. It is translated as CASSLAPGTKETQYF.

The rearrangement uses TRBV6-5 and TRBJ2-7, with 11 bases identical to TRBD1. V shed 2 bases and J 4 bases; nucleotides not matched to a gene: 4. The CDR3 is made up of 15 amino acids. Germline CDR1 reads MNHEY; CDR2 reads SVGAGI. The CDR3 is CASSYRTGGFYEQYF. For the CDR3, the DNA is TGTGCCAGCAGTTACCGGACAGGGGGCTTTTACGAGCAGTACTTC.

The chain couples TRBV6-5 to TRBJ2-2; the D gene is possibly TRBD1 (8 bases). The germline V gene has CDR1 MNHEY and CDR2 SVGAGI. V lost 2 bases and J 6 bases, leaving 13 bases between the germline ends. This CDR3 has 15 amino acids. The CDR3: CASSYPQGGAGELFF. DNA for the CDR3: TGTGCCAGCAGTTACCCACAGGGGGGGGCCGGGGAGCTGTTTTTT.

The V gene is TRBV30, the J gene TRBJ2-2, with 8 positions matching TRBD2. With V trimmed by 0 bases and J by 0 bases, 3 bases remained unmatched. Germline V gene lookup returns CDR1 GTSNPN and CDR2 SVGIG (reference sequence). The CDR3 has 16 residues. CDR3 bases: TGTGCCTGGAGTGTGAGCGGGAGCTCGAACACCGGGGAGCTGTTTTTT. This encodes CAWSVSGSSNTGELFF.

The CDR3: CASSSRLATRSYEQYF. The CDR3 nucleotides read TGTGCCAGCAGCTCCAGACTAGCGACTCGCTCCTACGAGCAGTACTTC. V gene TRBV11-3 combines with J gene TRBJ2-7, with 8 bases lining up with TRBD2. The length of the CDR3 is 16 residues. The trim removed 4 bases at V and 0 bases at J, leaving 8 bases unmatched. Germline lookup yields CDR1 SGHNT and CDR2 YENEEA.

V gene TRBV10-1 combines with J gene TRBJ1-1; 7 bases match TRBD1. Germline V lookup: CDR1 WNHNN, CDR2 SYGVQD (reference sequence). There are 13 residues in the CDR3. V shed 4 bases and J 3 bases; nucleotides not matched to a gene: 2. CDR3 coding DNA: TGCGCCAGCAGTGGACAGGGATACACTGAAGCTTTCTTT. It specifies CASSGQGYTEAFF.

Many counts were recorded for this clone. The CDR3 DNA sequence: TGCGCCAGCAGACTAGAGGGACACCAGAACAATGAGCAGTTCTTC. Translation gives CASRLEGHQNNEQFF. V gene TRBV5-1 combines with J gene TRBJ2-1; a weak D match, TRBD1 (6 bases). Trimming took off 5 bases at V and 5 bases at J, with 17 bases between the two ends. CDR1 and CDR2 from the germline V gene are SGHRS and YFSETQ. The CDR3 is 15 amino acids.